These 2 T cell receptor beta chains were all obtained from the same sample, sequenced in a study of shared clonotypes between healthy human individuals. Here immunoSEQ multiplex PCR was the method, and the copy in TCRdb shows in-frame clones only, minus some. The data show around 560,000 clones, 95% seen once. Naive CD8 cells lacked CD45RO and underwent positive selection for CCR7, leaving out terminally differentiated effector memory CD45RA+ cells. Specimen: naive CD8+ T cells sorted from blood. The receptors here all came from a woman in her 30s in good health.

V usage is TRBV5-1 and J usage is TRBJ1-2; the match to TRBD1 covers 8 bases. This CDR3 is 14 amino acids long. Per germline, CDR1 SGHRS and CDR2 YFSETQ. The trim removed 4 bases at V and 4 bases at J, leaving 6 bases unmatched. The CDR3 nucleotides are TGCGCCAGCAGCGGACAGGGTCCCGCCTATGGCTACACCTTC. Its protein is CASSGQGPAYGYTF.

The chain carries TRBV13 and TRBJ1-1, with D maybe TRBD1 (5 bases). Trimming took off 3 bases at V and 7 bases at J, with 12 bases between the two ends. Looked up from germline, CDR1 is PRHDT and CDR2 is FYEKMQ (reference sequence). The CDR3 loop spans 13 amino acids. CDR3 coding DNA: TGTGCCAGCAGCTTTGGACAAGACGTTGAAGCTTTCTTT. It specifies CASSFGQDVEAFF.